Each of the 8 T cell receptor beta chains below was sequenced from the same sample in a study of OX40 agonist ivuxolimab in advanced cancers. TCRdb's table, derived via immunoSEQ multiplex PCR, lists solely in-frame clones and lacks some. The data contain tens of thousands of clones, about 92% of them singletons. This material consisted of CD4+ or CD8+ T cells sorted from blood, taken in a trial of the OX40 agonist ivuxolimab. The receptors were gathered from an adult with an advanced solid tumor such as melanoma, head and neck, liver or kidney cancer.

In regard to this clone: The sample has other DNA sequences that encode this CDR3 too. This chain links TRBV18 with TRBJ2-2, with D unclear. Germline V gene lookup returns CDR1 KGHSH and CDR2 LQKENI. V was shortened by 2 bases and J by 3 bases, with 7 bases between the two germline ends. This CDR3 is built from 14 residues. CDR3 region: CASSPGFDTGELFF. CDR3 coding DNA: TGTGCCAGCTCACCAGGGTTCGACACCGGGGAGCTGTTTTTT.

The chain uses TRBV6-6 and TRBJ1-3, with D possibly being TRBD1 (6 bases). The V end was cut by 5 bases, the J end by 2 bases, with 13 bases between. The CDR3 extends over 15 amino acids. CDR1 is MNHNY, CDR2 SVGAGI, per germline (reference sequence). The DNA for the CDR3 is TGTGCCAGCAGTACCTCCTCAGGGGCTGGAAACACCATATATTTT. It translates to CASSTSSGAGNTIYF.

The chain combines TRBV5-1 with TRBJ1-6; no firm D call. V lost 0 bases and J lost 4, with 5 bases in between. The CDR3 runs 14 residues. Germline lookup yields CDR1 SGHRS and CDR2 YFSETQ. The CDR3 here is CASSLEGYNSPLHF. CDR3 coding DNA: TGCGCCAGCAGCTTGGAGGGTTATAATTCACCCCTCCACTTT.

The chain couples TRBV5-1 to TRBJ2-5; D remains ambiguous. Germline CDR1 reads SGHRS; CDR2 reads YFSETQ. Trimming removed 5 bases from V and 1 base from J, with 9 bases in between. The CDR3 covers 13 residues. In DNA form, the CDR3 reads TGCGCCAGCAGGTTAGGCAGCCAAGAGACCCAGTACTTC. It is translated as CASRLGSQETQYF.

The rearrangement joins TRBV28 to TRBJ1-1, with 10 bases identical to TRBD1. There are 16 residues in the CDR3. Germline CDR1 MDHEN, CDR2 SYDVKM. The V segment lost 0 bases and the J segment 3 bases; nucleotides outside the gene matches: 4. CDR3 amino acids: CASSLWPGTGDTEAFF. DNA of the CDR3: TGTGCCAGCAGTTTATGGCCTGGGACAGGGGACACTGAAGCTTTCTTT.

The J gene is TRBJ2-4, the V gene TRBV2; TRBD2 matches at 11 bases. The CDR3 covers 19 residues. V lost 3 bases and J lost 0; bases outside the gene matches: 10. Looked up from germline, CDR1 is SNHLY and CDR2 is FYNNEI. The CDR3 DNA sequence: TGTGCCAGCAGTGACACCAGGACTAGCGGGTACCTAGCCAAAAACATTCAGTACTTC. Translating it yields CASSDTRTSGYLAKNIQYF.

The CDR3 nucleotides are TGTGCCAGCAGCCCGAACAGGGGGCCCACCTACGAGCAGTACTTC. Residues: CASSPNRGPTYEQYF. The chain links TRBV7-2 to TRBJ2-7; TRBD1 agrees at 9 bases. V shed 5 bases, J shed 2 bases, and the junction held 7 bases outside the gene matches. Germline CDR1 SGHTA, CDR2 FQGNSA. The CDR3 has 15 residues.

Written as DNA, the CDR3 is TGCGCCAGCAGCGCCGAACAGGGAAACTATGGCTACACCTTC. Residues: CASSAEQGNYGYTF. This chain joins TRBV5-1 and TRBJ1-2, with D perhaps TRBD1 (6 bases). Germline assignment: CDR1 SGHRS and CDR2 YFSETQ. The CDR3 covers 14 residues. V was pared by 4 bases and J by 2 bases, with 12 bases between.